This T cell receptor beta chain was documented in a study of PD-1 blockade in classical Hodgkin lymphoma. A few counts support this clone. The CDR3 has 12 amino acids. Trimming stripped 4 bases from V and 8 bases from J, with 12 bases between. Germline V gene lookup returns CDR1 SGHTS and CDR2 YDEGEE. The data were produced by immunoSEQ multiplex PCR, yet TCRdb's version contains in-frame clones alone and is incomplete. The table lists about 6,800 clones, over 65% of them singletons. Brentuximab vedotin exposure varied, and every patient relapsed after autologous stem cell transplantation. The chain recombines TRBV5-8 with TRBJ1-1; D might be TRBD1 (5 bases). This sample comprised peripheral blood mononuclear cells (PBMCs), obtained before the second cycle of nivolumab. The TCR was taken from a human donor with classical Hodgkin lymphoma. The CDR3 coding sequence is TGTGCCAGCAGCCCCGGGACTTTAGAAGCTTTCTTT. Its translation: CASSPGTLEAFF. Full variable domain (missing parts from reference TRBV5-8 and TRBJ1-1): EAGVTQSPTHLIKTRGQQATLRCSPISGHTSVYWYQQALGLGLQFLLWYDEGEERNRGNFPPRFSGRQFPNYSSELNVNALELEDSALYLCASSPGTLEAFFGQGTRLTVV.